This T cell receptor (beta chain) was sequenced in a study of early T cells in non-severe SARS-CoV-2 infection. This CDR3 has 18 amino acids. V lost 5 bases, J lost 1 base, and 8 bases stayed unmatched. Germline V CDR1 and CDR2: SGHTA, FQGNSA. Overall study findings and caveats: CD4 and private specificities were missed by VDJdb matching, which favored anti-spike CD8 responses.

TCRdb passed the 5' RACE reads through MiXCR, listing each CDR3 protein once. The sample lists 60,000 to 65,000 distinct CDR3 sequences; 7% to 10% were seen once. Worth noting for this clonotype: Its antigen is currently unknown.

The chain uses TRBV7-2 and TRBJ2-4, with 13 nucleotides matching TRBD2. The receptor was isolated from an adult who was a healthcare worker with PCR-confirmed SARS-CoV-2 infection or an uninfected control (not recorded which). The sequencing here drew on whole blood, taken at baseline. CDR3 sequence reads: CASSQGTSGEPAKNIQYF. CDR3 sequence (DNA): TGTGCCAGCAGCCAAGGGACTAGCGGGGAACCGGCCAAAAACATTCAGTACTTC.